These 13 T cell receptor beta chains came from one sample sequenced in a study of PD-1 blockade in classical Hodgkin lymphoma. Every patient experienced relapse after autologous stem cell transplantation, and brentuximab vedotin exposure varied. Sequencing used immunoSEQ multiplex PCR; TCRdb keeps in-frame clones, though not all of them. Counted here are roughly 96,000 clones, about 88% occurring once; the ten biggest clones make up roughly 10%. The sample was peripheral blood mononuclear cells (PBMCs), taken before the second cycle of nivolumab. The source of these receptors is a human donor with classical Hodgkin lymphoma.

The chain carries TRBV19 and TRBJ1-2; TRBD1 agrees at 8 bases. This CDR3 comprises 14 residues. Germline CDR1 reads LNHDA; CDR2 reads SQIVND (reference sequence). V lost 10 bases, J lost 0 bases, and 7 bases stayed unmatched. The CDR3 nucleotides are TGTGCCACCTCCGGGACAGGTCCTAACTATGGCTACACCTTC. As protein: CATSGTGPNYGYTF. Using reference TRBV19 and TRBJ1-2 for the parts outside the CDR3, the full variable domain is DGGITQSPKYLFRKEGQNVTLSCEQNLNHDAMYWYRQDPGQGLRLIYYSQIVNDFQKGDIAEGYSVSREKKESFPLTVTSAQKNPTAFYLCATSGTGPNYGYTFGSGTRLTVV.

The chain has TRBV7-9 and TRBJ2-4; 7 bases fit TRBD2. The V and J ends lost 5 bases and 1 base, in that order; junction bases with no gene match: 5. Germline V gene sequence: CDR1 SEHNR, CDR2 FQNEAQ (reference sequence). The CDR3 is made up of 15 amino acids. The CDR3 DNA sequence: TGTGCCAGCAGCCCTCCCGGGGGGGCCAAAAACATTCAGTACTTC. It specifies CASSPPGGAKNIQYF.

The chain couples TRBV18 to TRBJ2-4; 9 bases map to TRBD1. Germline CDR1 is KGHSH and CDR2 is LQKENI. V shed 6 bases and J 7 bases; nucleotides not matched to a gene: 7. The CDR3 spans 14 residues. The CDR3 protein is CASSLGQGGNIQYF. The CDR3 DNA follows: TGTGCCAGCTCCTTGGGACAGGGAGGGAACATTCAGTACTTC.

The chain combines TRBV19 with TRBJ2-5, with 7 nucleotides matching TRBD1. Germline CDR1 LNHDA, CDR2 SQIVND (reference sequence). This CDR3 comprises 13 residues. V trimming: 6 bases; J trimming: 3 bases; junction bases outside the gene matches: 4. The CDR3 loop is CASSTDREETQYF. In DNA form, the CDR3 reads TGTGCCAGTAGCACCGACAGGGAAGAGACCCAGTACTTC.

This chain joins TRBV11-2 and TRBJ2-2; D is tentatively TRBD1 or TRBD2 (5 bases each). The V gene's germline CDR1 is SGHAT and CDR2 FQNNGV. The V and J ends lost 1 base and 3 bases respectively, with 12 bases between them. The CDR3 is 16 residues long. This chain's CDR3 is CASSLGTGTYTGELFF. The CDR3 DNA reads TGTGCCAGCAGCTTAGGGACCGGGACCTACACCGGGGAGCTGTTTTTT.

As DNA, the CDR3 is TGTGCCAGCAGTGGGGGGGATGTGGCGTCCTACAATGAGCAGTTCTTC. Amino acids: CASSGGDVASYNEQFF. The rearrangement links TRBV6-1 to TRBJ2-1; D may be TRBD2 (6 bases). The V gene's germline CDR1 is MNHNS and CDR2 SASEGT. The CDR3 spans 16 residues. V lost 4 bases to trimming and J lost 1 base, with 14 bases between them.

V is TRBV10-1 and J is TRBJ2-2, with 8 bases aligning to TRBD2. Germline CDR1 is WNHNN and CDR2 is SYGVQD (reference sequence). The junction had 6 bases not matched to a gene; V was cut back by 3 bases and J by 3 bases. This CDR3 is built from 16 residues. The CDR3 here is CASSDPGTRHTGELFF. DNA of the CDR3: TGCGCCAGCAGTGACCCCGGGACTAGGCACACCGGGGAGCTGTTTTTT.

This clone came up once. This chain links TRBV10-2 with TRBJ2-2; no clear D. The germline V gene encodes CDR1 WSHSY and CDR2 SAAADI. The CDR3 runs to 14 residues. V was pared by 4 bases and J by 4 bases, with 10 bases between. The CDR3 protein is CASSVVRPTGELFF. CDR3 bases: TGCGCCAGCAGTGTAGTGAGACCCACCGGGGAGCTGTTTTTT.

The rearrangement joins TRBV7-2 to TRBJ2-2; tentatively, D is TRBD1 (6 bases). Trimming left V 2 bases short and J 1 base short, with 8 bases between. Germline V gives CDR1 SGHTA, CDR2 FQGNSA. The CDR3 is 15 amino acids. The CDR3 sequence: CASSLKTGNTGELFF. DNA for the CDR3: TGTGCCAGCAGCTTAAAGACAGGGAACACCGGGGAGCTGTTTTTT.

The CDR3 sequence is CSVGRSGPDTQYF. CDR3 coding DNA: TGCAGCGTTGGCCGTTCAGGGCCAGATACGCAGTATTTT. The genes are TRBV29-1 and TRBJ2-3, with D possibly TRBD1 on 5 matching bases. V was cut by 4 bases and J by 4 bases, with 12 bases left in between. Germline CDR1 and CDR2: SQVTM and ANQGSEA. This CDR3 comprises 13 residues.

The chain combines TRBV28 with TRBJ1-6, with D uncertain. The CDR3 is 11 amino acids. The germline V gene has CDR1 MDHEN and CDR2 SYDVKM. V was cut by 3 bases and J by 15 bases, with 9 bases left in between. CDR3 region: CASSLMRVLHF. The CDR3 nucleotides are TGTGCCAGCAGTTTGATGAGGGTCCTCCACTTT.

J is TRBJ1-2 and V is TRBV5-1; possible D gene TRBD1, 6 bases. Germline loops: CDR1 SGHRS, CDR2 YFSETQ. V lost 0 bases and J 3 bases, leaving 12 bases between the germline ends. This CDR3 contains 15 residues. CDR3 region: CASSLESGDYYGYTF. Here the CDR3 DNA reads TGCGCCAGCAGCTTGGAATCAGGGGATTACTATGGCTACACCTTC.

The chain couples TRBV4-1 to TRBJ2-3, with TRBD2 matching over 11 bases. Germline trimming cut 0 bases from V and 1 base from J; bases unmatched to any gene: 12. CDR3 size: 20 residues. Germline lookup yields CDR1 MGHRA and CDR2 YSYEKL. Here the CDR3 DNA reads TGCGCCAGCAGCCAAGATTACCCCGGAGTAGCGGGGGGGCGCACAGATACGCAGTATTTT. Translating it yields CASSQDYPGVAGGRTDTQYF.